The entry that follows covers one TCR beta chain sequence. The antigen is undetermined. The data were obtained in a study of T cell responses to AZD1222 COVID-19 vaccine. As for the study in general: Analyses pooled second doses at about 4 or about 12 weeks. The study's findings and limits: In a largely white British group with more females than males, clonal diversity was possibly underestimated. Reportedly, nearly half the spike-specific TCRs target unmutated variant regions.

Data came from immunoSEQ multiplex PCR; TCRdb stores just in-frame clones and leaves some out. The data contain about 130,000 clones, roughly 88% of them seen just once; the ten biggest clones take up 7.5% to 8%. V was clipped by 2 bases and J by 1 base, with 12 bases between them. The CDR3 sequence is 15 residues long. Germline assignment: CDR1 SNHLY and CDR2 FYNNEI. The receptor was derived from an adult in good health. The specimen comprised peripheral blood, sampled on day 0 of AZD1222 vaccination. The chain has TRBV2 and TRBJ2-7; D gene unclear. The CDR3 bases are TGTGCCAGCAGTGAAATACCGTTCGCGTCCTACGAGCAGTACTTC. Residues: CASSEIPFASYEQYF. Drawing the rest from reference TRBV2 and TRBJ2-7, the complete variable domain is EPEVTQTPSHQVTQMGQEVILRCVPISNHLYFYWYRQILGQKVEFLVSFYNNEISEKSEIFDDQFSVERPDGSNFTLKIRSTKLEDSAMYFCASSEIPFASYEQYFGPGTRLTVT.